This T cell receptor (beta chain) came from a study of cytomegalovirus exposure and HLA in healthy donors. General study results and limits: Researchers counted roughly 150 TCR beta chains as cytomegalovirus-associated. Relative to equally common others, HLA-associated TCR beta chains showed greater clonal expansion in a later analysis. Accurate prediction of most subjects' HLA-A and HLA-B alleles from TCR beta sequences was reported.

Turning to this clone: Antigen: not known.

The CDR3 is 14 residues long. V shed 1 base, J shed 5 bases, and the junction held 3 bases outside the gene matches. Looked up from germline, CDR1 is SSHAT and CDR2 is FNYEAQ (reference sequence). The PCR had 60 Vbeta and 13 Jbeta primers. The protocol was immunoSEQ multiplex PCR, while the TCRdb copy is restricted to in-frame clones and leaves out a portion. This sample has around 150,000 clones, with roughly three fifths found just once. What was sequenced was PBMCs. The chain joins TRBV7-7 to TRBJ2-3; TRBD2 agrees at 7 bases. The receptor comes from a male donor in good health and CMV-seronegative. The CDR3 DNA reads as TGTGCCAGCAGCTTAGGGGGGGGTGGAGATACGCAGTATTTT. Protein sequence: CASSLGGGGDTQYF.